This T cell receptor beta chain was documented in a study of beta chain features in type 1 diabetes. Study background: In age, gender and cell yields, patients were similar to healthy donors.

Germline CDR1 reads SEHNR; CDR2 reads FQNEAQ (reference sequence). The CDR3 covers 15 residues. V trimming: 0 bases; J trimming: 0 bases; junction bases outside the gene matches: 1. The table lists this clone with a few counts. Its specificity is not known. Regarding the study as a whole: Any HLA effect on TCRB rearrangement was left unresolved by small sub-analyses. Significant though moderate, a shortening of TCRB CDR3s appeared in all four CD4+ subsets of Type 1 diabetes patients. Patients with type 1 diabetes carried fewer insertions and had more deletions at their VDJ junctions.

Expressed TCRB transcripts were sequenced, since all the RNA that had been isolated was reverse transcribed. Sequencing used immunoSEQ multiplex PCR; TCRdb keeps in-frame clones, though not all of them. The profile shows about 350,000 clones, 15% to 20% of them singletons. This clonotype originated in a woman aged 18-35 years in good health. The chain is built from TRBV7-9 and TRBJ1-1; 7 nucleotides line up with TRBD1. Specimen: naive CD4+ T cells from blood. The CDR3 nucleotides read TGTGCCAGCAGCTTAGCGGACAGGTTGAACACTGAAGCTTTCTTT. This gives the protein CASSLADRLNTEAFF.